These 9 T cell receptor beta chains were sequenced from one sample in a study of T cell changes during pregnancy in multiple sclerosis (dated by TCRdb to between 2018 and 2020). Library preparation was by the immunoSEQ multiplex PCR assay. Here the immuneACCESS table is served through TCRdb, limited to in-frame sequences with V and J called. Missing clones are a known gap in these copies; in checked studies unresolved V genes cover under half, and the rest lacks a known reason. The sample table records around 67,000 clones; approximately 92% of these occur just once. About 2.3% of the sample is in the top ten clones. The sample in question was peripheral blood, obtained in the first trimester of pregnancy. Source of these receptors: a female donor with multiple sclerosis, enrolled in a pregnancy study.

The chain couples TRBV28 to TRBJ2-7; 10 bases are a match to TRBD1. The V segment lost 7 bases and the J segment 6 bases; nucleotides outside the gene matches: 9. Germline V gives CDR1 MDHEN, CDR2 SYDVKM. This CDR3 has 14 amino acids. This chain's CDR3 is CASKRPGQGIEQYF. The CDR3 region has the DNA TGTGCCAGCAAGAGACCGGGACAGGGGATCGAGCAGTACTTC.

CDR3: CASSQDWATGAPNTGELFF. The CDR3 DNA sequence: TGCGCCAGCAGCCAAGATTGGGCAACAGGGGCCCCGAACACCGGGGAGCTGTTTTTT. The chain uses TRBV4-1 and TRBJ2-2; 7 bases match TRBD1. Germline V gene sequence: CDR1 MGHRA, CDR2 YSYEKL. J lost 0 bases, V lost 0 bases, and 10 bases had no gene match. This CDR3 has 19 residues.

This chain connects TRBV19 to TRBJ2-7, with D maybe TRBD2 (5 bases). CDR3 length: 16 residues. The germline V gene encodes CDR1 LNHDA and CDR2 SQIVND (reference sequence). V lost 5 bases and J lost 2, with 19 bases in between. This CDR3 reads CASSPEGLSTTYEQYF. DNA for the CDR3: TGTGCCAGTAGTCCGGAAGGACTTTCTACCACCTACGAGCAGTACTTC.

This chain joins TRBV28 and TRBJ1-4; tentatively, D is TRBD1 (6 bases). This CDR3 has 16 amino acids. From germline, CDR1 is MDHEN and CDR2 SYDVKM. The germline V and J ends were trimmed by 4 bases and 2 bases, with 14 bases remaining between them. The chain's CDR3 is CASSSPRQATNEKLFF. The CDR3 nucleotides are TGTGCCAGCAGTTCGCCTAGACAGGCTACTAATGAAAAACTGTTTTTT. Drawing the rest from reference TRBV28 and TRBJ1-4, the complete variable domain is DVKVTQSSRYLVKRTGEKVFLECVQDMDHENMFWYRQDPGLGLRLIYFSYDVKMKEKGDIPEGYSVSREKKERFSLILESASTNQTSMYLCASSSPRQATNEKLFFGSGTQLSVL.

The rearrangement joins TRBV18 to TRBJ1-1, with 7 nucleotides matching TRBD1. The CDR3 is 16 amino acids. CDR1 KGHSH and CDR2 LQKENI come from the germline V gene. Germline trimming cut 1 base from V and 0 bases from J; bases unmatched to any gene: 5. DNA of the CDR3: TGTGCCAGCTCACCACGGGACAGCTTTCTGAACACTGAAGCTTTCTTT. Amino acid sequence: CASSPRDSFLNTEAFF.

The chain joins TRBV27 to TRBJ2-7, with TRBD1 matching over 9 bases. This CDR3 has 14 amino acids. V lost 4 bases and J lost 3; bases outside the gene matches: 4. Germline CDR1 reads MNHEY; CDR2 reads SMNVEV (reference sequence). The CDR3 is CASSWGTGYYEQYF. In DNA form, the CDR3 reads TGTGCCAGCAGTTGGGGGACAGGGTACTACGAGCAGTACTTC.

The chain links TRBV4-2 to TRBJ2-7; 8 nucleotides match TRBD2. The germline V gene encodes CDR1 LGHNA and CDR2 YNFKEQ. The CDR3 has 13 amino acids. The junction had 4 bases not matched to a gene; V was cut back by 5 bases and J by 4 bases. The CDR3 nucleotides read TGTGCCAGCAGCGAGGGACTAGGATACGAGCAGTACTTC. It yields the protein CASSEGLGYEQYF.

The chain carries TRBV30 and TRBJ2-1; 13 nucleotides line up with TRBD2. The CDR3 runs to 15 residues. Per the germline V gene, CDR1 is GTSNPN and CDR2 is SVGIG (reference sequence). With V trimmed by 2 bases and J by 12 bases, 10 bases remained unmatched. CDR3 coding DNA: TGTGCCTGGAGTCCAAAGACTAGCGGGAGGATAGGGCAGTTCTTC. It specifies CAWSPKTSGRIGQFF.

The chain employs TRBV7-3 and TRBJ2-3; weak D call: TRBD1 (5 bases). This CDR3 comprises 15 residues. The germline V and J ends were trimmed by 4 bases and 5 bases, with 16 bases remaining between them. The germline CDR1 and CDR2 sequences are SGHTA and FQGTGA. The CDR3 bases are TGTGCCAGCAGCTCACGGAAAGGCCAGGGAGATACGCAGTATTTT. Translated: CASSSRKGQGDTQYF.